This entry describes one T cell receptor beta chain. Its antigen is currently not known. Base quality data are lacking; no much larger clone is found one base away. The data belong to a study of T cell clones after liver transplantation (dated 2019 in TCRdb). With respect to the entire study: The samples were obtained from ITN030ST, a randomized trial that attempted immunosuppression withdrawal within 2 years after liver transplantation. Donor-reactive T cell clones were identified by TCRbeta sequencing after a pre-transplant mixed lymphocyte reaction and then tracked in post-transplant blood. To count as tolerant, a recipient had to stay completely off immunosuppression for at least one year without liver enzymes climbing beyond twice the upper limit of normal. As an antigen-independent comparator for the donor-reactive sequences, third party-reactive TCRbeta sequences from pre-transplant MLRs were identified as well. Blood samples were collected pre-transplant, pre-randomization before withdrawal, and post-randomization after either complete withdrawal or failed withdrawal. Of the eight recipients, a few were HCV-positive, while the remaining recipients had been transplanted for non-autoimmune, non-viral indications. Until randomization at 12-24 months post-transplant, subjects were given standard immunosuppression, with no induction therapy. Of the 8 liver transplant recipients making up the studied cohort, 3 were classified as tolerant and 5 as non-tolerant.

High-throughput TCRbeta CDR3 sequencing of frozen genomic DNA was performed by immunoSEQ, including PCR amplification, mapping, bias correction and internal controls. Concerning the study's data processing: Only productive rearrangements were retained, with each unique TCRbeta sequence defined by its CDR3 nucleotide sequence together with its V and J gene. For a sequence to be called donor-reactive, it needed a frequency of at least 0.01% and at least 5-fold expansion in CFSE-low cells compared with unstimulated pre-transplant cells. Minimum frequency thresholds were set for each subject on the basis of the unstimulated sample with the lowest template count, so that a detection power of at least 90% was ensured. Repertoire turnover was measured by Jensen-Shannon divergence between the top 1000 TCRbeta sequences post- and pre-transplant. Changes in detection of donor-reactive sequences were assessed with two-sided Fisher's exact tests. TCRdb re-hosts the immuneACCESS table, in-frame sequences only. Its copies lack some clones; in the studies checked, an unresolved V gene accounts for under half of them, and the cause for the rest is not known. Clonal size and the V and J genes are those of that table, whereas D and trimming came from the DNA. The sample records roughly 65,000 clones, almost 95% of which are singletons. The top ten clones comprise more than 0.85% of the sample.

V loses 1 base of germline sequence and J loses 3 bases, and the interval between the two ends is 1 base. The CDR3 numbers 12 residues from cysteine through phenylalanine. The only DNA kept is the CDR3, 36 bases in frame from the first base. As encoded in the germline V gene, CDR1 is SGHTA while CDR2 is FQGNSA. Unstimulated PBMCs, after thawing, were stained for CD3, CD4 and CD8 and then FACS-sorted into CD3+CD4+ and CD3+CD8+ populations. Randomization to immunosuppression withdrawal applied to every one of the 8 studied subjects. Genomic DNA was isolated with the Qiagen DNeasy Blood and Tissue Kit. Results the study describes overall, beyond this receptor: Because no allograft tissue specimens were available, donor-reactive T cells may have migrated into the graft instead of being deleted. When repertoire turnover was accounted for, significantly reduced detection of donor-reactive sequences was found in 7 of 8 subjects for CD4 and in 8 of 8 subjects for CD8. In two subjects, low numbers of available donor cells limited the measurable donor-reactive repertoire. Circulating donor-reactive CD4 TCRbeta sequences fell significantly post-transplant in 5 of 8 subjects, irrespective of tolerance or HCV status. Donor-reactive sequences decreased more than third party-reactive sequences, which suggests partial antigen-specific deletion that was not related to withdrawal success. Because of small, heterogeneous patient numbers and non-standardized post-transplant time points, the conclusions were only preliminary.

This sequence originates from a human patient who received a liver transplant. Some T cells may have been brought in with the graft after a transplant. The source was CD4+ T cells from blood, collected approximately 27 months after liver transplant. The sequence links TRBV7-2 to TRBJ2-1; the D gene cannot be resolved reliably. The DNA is TGTGCCAGCAGCTTAGGCTACAATGAGCAGTTCTTC. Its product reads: CASSLGYNEQFF.